A single sample gave rise to the 21 T cell receptor beta chains below, sequenced in a study of T-cell reconstitution after alpha-beta-depleted transplantation in children. The authors prepared the TCRbeta library with unique molecular identifiers. TCRdb analysed the PCR reads with MiXCR anew, one entry per CDR3 protein. Of around 450,000 distinct CDR3 sequences detected, roughly 44% appear once; the ten largest clones hold approximately 30%. This specimen consisted of PBMCs, obtained before TCRalphabeta/CD19-depleted stem cell transplant. The receptors derive from a girl aged 2 to 10 with aplastic anemia, due to receive a stem cell transplant.

V gene TRBV7-2 combines with J gene TRBJ1-6; D call uncertain. CDR1 SGHTA and CDR2 FQGNSA come from the germline V gene. V was cut by 1 base and J by 9 bases, with 7 bases left in between. CDR3 length equals 13 residues. CDR3 nucleotides: TGTGCCAGCAGCTTAGATTGGGTTTCACCCCTCCACTTT. Encoded protein: CASSLDWVSPLHF.

This clonotype was detected a few times. The genes are TRBV5-1 and TRBJ1-6, with 7 bases matching TRBD1. The CDR3 totals 16 residues. Germline CDR1 reads SGHRS; CDR2 reads YFSETQ. After removal of 4 bases from V and 2 bases from J, the junction contained 6 bases not matched to a gene. The CDR3 nucleotides are TGCGCCAGCAGCCCGACAGGGAACACCTATAATTCACCCCTCCACTTT. Translating it yields CASSPTGNTYNSPLHF.

The chain carries TRBV7-2 and TRBJ2-3, with D perhaps TRBD1 (6 bases). The CDR3 loop spans 15 amino acids. The V gene's germline CDR1 is SGHTA and CDR2 FQGNSA. Deletions cut 3 bases from V and 10 bases from J, with 20 bases between. The CDR3 DNA reads as TGTGCCAGCAGCTTCCAGAGCCGGACAGCAAAAGCGCAGTATTTT. Its protein product is CASSFQSRTAKAQYF.

The chain is built from TRBV11-1 and TRBJ2-4, with TRBD2 matching over 9 bases. The CDR3 spans 19 residues. With V trimmed by 5 bases and J by 7 bases, 21 bases remained unmatched. CDR1 SGHAT and CDR2 FQDESV come from the germline V gene (reference sequence). CDR3 in DNA: TGTGCCAGCAGCGCCTCCCACCCAAGCGGGAGGAACCACAGGAACATTCAGTACTTC. Amino acid sequence: CASSASHPSGRNHRNIQYF.

The J gene is TRBJ2-1, the V gene TRBV20-1, with D tentatively TRBD2 (6 bases). The CDR3 covers 17 residues. V dropped 1 base and J dropped 10 bases, with 26 bases sitting between them. Per the germline V gene, CDR1 is DFQATT and CDR2 is SNEGSKA (reference sequence). The CDR3 here is CSARVLRWPAGLREQFF. DNA for the CDR3: TGCAGTGCTAGAGTTCTCAGGTGGCCGGCGGGGCTAAGGGAGCAGTTCTTC.

This clonotype was picked up a small number of times. The chain employs TRBV28 and TRBJ2-3; 8 bases match TRBD2. There are 16 residues in the CDR3. Germline V CDR1 and CDR2: MDHEN, SYDVKM. The V segment lost 4 bases and the J segment 8 bases; nucleotides outside the gene matches: 14. The CDR3 region is CASSSPRAGDSGTQYF. The CDR3 coding sequence is TGTGCCAGCAGTTCCCCTAGAGCGGGAGATTCGGGTACGCAGTATTTT.

The gene calls are TRBV5-1 and TRBJ2-1; TRBD2 matches at 16 bases. V was clipped by 3 bases and J by 2 bases; unmatched bases: 11. The CDR3 covers 20 residues. Germline-derived CDR1 and CDR2 are SGHRS and YFSETQ. This CDR3 reads CASSSNPGLAGGRAYNEQFF. As DNA, the CDR3 is TGCGCCAGCAGCTCGAACCCGGGACTAGCGGGGGGGAGGGCCTACAATGAGCAGTTCTTC.

At least ten counts were recorded for this clonotype. This chain links TRBV29-1 with TRBJ2-1, with TRBD1 identical over 9 bases. The CDR3 spans 17 residues. The germline V gene encodes CDR1 SQVTM and CDR2 ANQGSEA. The trim removed 6 bases at V and 0 bases at J, leaving 12 bases unmatched. The CDR3 DNA sequence: TGCAGCGTCGCCGGGACAGGGACAGGGAACTCCTACAATGAGCAGTTCTTC. Translated: CSVAGTGTGNSYNEQFF.

This clonotype was recorded many times. The chain is built from TRBV6-2 or TRBV6-3 and TRBJ1-2; a weak D match, TRBD1 (6 bases). There are 15 residues in the CDR3. V lost 5 bases and J lost 4, with 17 bases in between. Looked up from germline, CDR1 is MNHEY and CDR2 is SVGEGT. The CDR3 sequence: CASSRSGQQFYGYTF. In DNA form, the CDR3 reads TGTGCCAGCAGTCGGAGCGGACAGCAGTTCTATGGCTACACCTTC.

This clonotype appeared many times. The rearrangement uses TRBV12-3 or TRBV12-4 and TRBJ1-2; the D gene is possibly TRBD1 (5 bases). The V and J ends lost 6 bases and 3 bases respectively, with 26 bases between them. The CDR3 has 18 amino acids. The CDR3 bases are TGTGCCAGCAGCTATGGACCCTTGACAGAGAAGGCGCACTATGGCTACACCTTC. Translating gives CASSYGPLTEKAHYGYTF.

This chain connects TRBV5-1 to TRBJ2-2; D possibly matches TRBD1 or TRBD2 (5 bases each). The CDR3 consists of 14 residues. Germline CDR1 and CDR2: SGHRS and YFSETQ. V was trimmed by 5 bases and J by 4 bases, leaving 12 bases between them. The CDR3 DNA reads as TGCGCCAGCAGGAGGGACGTCAGCACCGGGGAGCTGTTTTTT. As protein: CASRRDVSTGELFF.

This chain links TRBV6-1 with TRBJ2-4; 7 bases are shared with TRBD1. Per the germline V gene, CDR1 is MNHNS and CDR2 is SASEGT. CDR3 length: 19 amino acids. After removal of 4 bases from V and 5 bases from J, the junction contained 20 bases not matched to a gene. In DNA, the CDR3 is TGTGCCAGCAGTGCGTTGAACGTAAGGGGGCACATAAACGAAAACATTCAGTACTTC. Its protein is CASSALNVRGHINENIQYF.

J is TRBJ1-5 and V is TRBV6-2 or TRBV6-3; no clear D. Germline-derived CDR1 and CDR2 are MNHEY and SVGEGT. V was shortened by 5 bases and J by 9 bases, with 20 bases between the two germline ends. The CDR3 runs 15 residues. Here the CDR3 reads CASSTLDVPTRPQHF. CDR3 bases: TGTGCCAGCAGTACCCTGGACGTACCGACCCGGCCCCAGCATTTT.

V is TRBV6-6 and J is TRBJ1-1; D ambiguous. The CDR3 spans 12 residues. Germline assignment: CDR1 MNHNY and CDR2 SVGAGI (reference sequence). Trimming stripped 5 bases from V and 7 bases from J, with 11 bases between. The CDR3 sequence is CASSQGPGEAFF. CDR3 nucleotides: TGTGCCAGCAGTCAAGGACCGGGTGAAGCTTTCTTT.

This clonotype was seen at least ten times. The chain employs TRBV6-6 and TRBJ2-3; 7 bases line up with TRBD1. Trimming at V came to 8 bases and at J to 2 bases, leaving 1 base not matched to a gene. This CDR3 region has 12 residues. Germline V lookup: CDR1 MNHNY, CDR2 SVGAGI (reference sequence). Here the CDR3 reads CASGTVTDTQYF. The CDR3 bases are TGTGCCAGCGGGACAGTCACAGATACGCAGTATTTT.

The chain joins TRBV7-6 to TRBJ1-2, with 9 bases matching TRBD1. Germline-derived CDR1 and CDR2 are SGHVS and FNYEAQ. There are 13 residues in the CDR3. Trimming removed 5 bases from V and 8 bases from J; junction bases left unmatched: 6. CDR3 coding DNA: TGTGCCAGCAGCCTAAGGACAGGGGAAGGCTACACCTTC. This sequence encodes CASSLRTGEGYTF.

This clonotype was counted a few times. This chain connects TRBV6-1 to TRBJ2-7, with 12 bases fitting TRBD2. The V and J ends lost 2 bases and 3 bases, in that order; junction bases with no gene match: 5. Germline V gene sequence: CDR1 MNHNS, CDR2 SASEGT. The CDR3 is 16 amino acids. The CDR3 DNA reads TGTGCCAGCAGTGAAACCCTAGCGGGAGGGTACTACGAGCAGTACTTC. Its translation: CASSETLAGGYYEQYF.

The chain links TRBV24-1 to TRBJ2-5, with 7 bases matching TRBD2. The CDR3 is 14 amino acids. The V gene's germline CDR1 is KGHDR and CDR2 SFDVKD. V trimming: 3 bases; J trimming: 4 bases; junction bases outside the gene matches: 4. For the CDR3, the DNA is TGTGCCACCAGTGATCCCACGGGGGGAGAGACCCAGTACTTC. As protein: CATSDPTGGETQYF.

The rearrangement uses TRBV29-1 and TRBJ1-1; D unresolved. The CDR3 runs to 11 residues. CDR1 is SQVTM and CDR2 is ANQGSEA in the germline V gene. V lost 6 bases to trimming and J lost 7 bases, with 12 bases between them. The CDR3 DNA sequence: TGCAGCGTGAGGACGCTTCTTGAAGCTTTCTTT. It is translated as CSVRTLLEAFF.

This clonotype was detected a few times. The chain links TRBV20-1 to TRBJ1-6; D not resolved. The V end was cut by 6 bases, the J end by 7 bases, with 10 bases between. Germline lookup yields CDR1 DFQATT and CDR2 SNEGSKA (reference sequence). The CDR3 has 12 residues. This chain's CDR3 is CSAQEENSPLHF. CDR3 nucleotide sequence: TGCAGTGCCCAAGAGGAAAATTCACCCCTCCACTTT.

This chain joins TRBV20-1 and TRBJ1-2, with D unresolved. Looked up from germline, CDR1 is DFQATT and CDR2 is SNEGSKA (reference sequence). The CDR3 consists of 12 residues. Trimming removed 3 bases at V and 2 bases at J, with 7 bases between. The CDR3 coding sequence is TGCAGTGCTAGCCGTCAGAACTATGGCTACACCTTC. This gives the protein CSASRQNYGYTF.